A selection of T cell receptor beta chains follows, all from one sample in a study of metastatic and nonmetastatic thyroid tumors. With MiXCR, TCRdb reprocessed the PCR reads. This table holds 3,700 or so clones, roughly 36% found once. The sequencing sample was made of adjacent normal tissue. These TCRs come from a male donor with papillary thyroid cancer or a benign thyroid nodule (not recorded which). Some clones in this sample may be carry-over from other donors' samples. Both conserved end residues are part of each CDR3. The D gene is left open where the match is weak. Expanded clones are given a class, and other clones once, few, many or no size at all.

TRBJ1-1 | TRBV6-2/TRBV6-3 | TRBD1 | few | CASRTGTNQNTEAFF | TGTGCCAGCAGGACAGGGACAAATCAGAACACTGAAGCTTTCTTT
TRBJ2-5 | TRBV20-1 | NA | NA | CSARDSDRIGETQYF | TGCAGTGCTAGGGACTCAGACAGGATTGGGGAGACCCAGTACTTC
TRBJ2-7 | TRBV6-1 | NA | few | CASSEDGGLGLPYEQYF | TGTGCCAGCAGTGAAGATGGGGGTTTAGGACTTCCCTACGAGCAGTACTTC
TRBJ2-1 | TRBV24-1 | TRBD2 | NA | CATSDWGLAASGTYNEQFF | TGTGCCACCAGTGATTGGGGACTAGCGGCGTCTGGAACCTACAATGAGCAGTTCTTC
TRBJ2-7 | TRBV7-2 | NA | NA | CAGIYGPEAQQYF | TGTGCCGGCATCTACGGGCCGGAGGCCCAGCAGTACTTC
TRBJ1-4 | TRBV27 | NA | hyperexpanded | CASSSGRGDEKLFF | TGTGCCAGCAGTTCAGGCAGGGGCGACGAAAAACTGTTTTTT
TRBJ1-1 | TRBV28 | NA | NA | CASSFRRNTEAFF | TGTGCCAGCAGCTTCCGACGGAACACTGAAGCTTTCTTT
TRBJ1-6 | TRBV6-2/TRBV6-3 | NA | NA | CARTTRQERSYNSPLHF | TGTGCCCGCACTACCCGACAGGAACGCTCCTATAATTCACCCCTCCACTTT
TRBJ2-1 | TRBV27 | NA | few | CASSPRGAQVGDNEQFF | TGTGCCAGCAGCCCCCGGGGGGCACAGGTGGGGGACAATGAGCAGTTCTTC
TRBJ1-6 | TRBV20-1 | TRBD1 | few | CSAGLGQGENSPLHF | TGCAGTGCCGGATTAGGACAGGGCGAGAATTCACCCCTCCACTTT
TRBJ2-1 | TRBV20-1 | TRBD2 | once | CSAQAGEFLQFF | TGCAGTGCCCAAGCGGGAGAGTTCCTGCAGTTCTTC
TRBJ2-7 | TRBV6-5 | TRBD2 | NA | CASIYSMRDGDYEEYF | TGTGCCAGCATTTACTCGATGCGTGACGGGGACTACGAGGAGTACTTC
TRBJ1-2 | TRBV19 | TRBD1 | NA | CASSVDRGFFYGYTF | TGTGCCAGTAGTGTGGACAGGGGTTTTTTCTATGGCTACACCTTC
TRBJ2-2 | TRBV9 | NA | NA | CASNSLGLSTGELYF | TGTGCCAGCAACTCCCTGGGACTGAGCACCGGGGAGCTGTATTTT
TRBJ1-3 | TRBV6-1 | TRBD1 | few | CASSQQGFSGNTIYF | TGTGCCAGCAGCCAACAGGGGTTCTCTGGAAACACCATATATTTT
TRBJ2-7 | TRBV6-1 | NA | few | CASSEAPRIPILSYEQYF | TGTGCCAGCAGTGAAGCGCCGAGGATACCAATATTATCCTACGAGCAGTACTTC
TRBJ1-4 | TRBV5-6 | TRBD1 | NA | CASSLDRGGEKLFF | TGTGCCAGCAGCTTAGACAGGGGTGGTGAAAAACTGTTTTTT
TRBJ2-7 | TRBV10-1 | NA | few | CASSEGRNEQYF | TGCGCCAGCAGTGAGGGACGAAACGAGCAGTACTTC
TRBJ1-4 | TRBV13 | NA | NA | CASSLRRGNEKLFF | TGTGCCAGCAGCTTAAGACGGGGGAATGAAAAACTGTTTTTT
TRBJ2-7 | TRBV11-2 | NA | NA | CASSLASGPYEQYF | TGTGCCAGCAGCTTAGCCAGTGGGCCCTACGAGCAGTACTTC
TRBJ2-5 | TRBV5-4 | NA | NA | CASSLAGNQETQYF | TGTGCCAGCAGCTTGGCCGGGAACCAAGAGACCCAGTACTTC
TRBJ1-4 | TRBV20-1 | NA | NA | CSARQTATNEKLFF | TGCAGTGCTAGACAGACAGCAACTAATGAAAAACTGTTTTTT
TRBJ2-7 | TRBV20-1 | NA | NA | CSARDAGGIMPYF | TGCAGTGCTAGAGATGCTGGGGGAATTATGCCGTACTTC
TRBJ1-3 | TRBV11-1 | TRBD1 | NA | CASSLVDRDSYSGNTIYF | TGTGCCAGCAGCTTAGTCGACAGGGACTCCTACTCTGGAAACACCATATATTTT
TRBJ2-3 | TRBV6-2/TRBV6-3 | NA | few | CASSLVGAQYF | TGTGCCAGCAGTTTAGTGGGAGCGCAGTATTTT
TRBJ1-6 | TRBV2 | NA | few | CASTLSGGTLHF | TGTGCCAGCACCCTGAGTGGGGGCACCCTCCACTTT
TRBJ1-4 | TRBV2 | NA | NA | CASSEAGHGEKLFF | TGTGCCAGCAGTGAAGCTGGGCATGGTGAAAAACTGTTTTTT
TRBJ2-7 | TRBV20-1 | TRBD1 | NA | CSARDPGGRGGASYEQYF | TGCAGTGCTAGAGACCCAGGGGGCAGAGGGGGAGCGTCCTACGAGCAGTACTTC
TRBJ1-2 | TRBV27 | NA | few | CASSSFGGPYGYTF | TGTGCCAGCAGCTCCTTCGGGGGCCCCTATGGCTACACCTTC
TRBJ1-1 | TRBV6-1 | NA | NA | CATRLNREVYTEAFF | TGTGCCACGCGCTTAAACAGGGAGGTATACACTGAAGCTTTCTTT
TRBJ1-2 | TRBV27 | NA | NA | CASTPSGVNYGYNF | TGTGCCAGCACTCCCTCTGGTGTAAACTATGGCTACAACTTC
TRBJ2-7 | TRBV3-1 | TRBD1 | NA | CASSHTTGGRSYEQYF | TGTGCCAGCAGCCATACCACAGGGGGACGGTCCTACGAGCAGTACTTC
TRBJ1-1 | TRBV20-1 | NA | NA | CSASVAPGHLNTEAFF | TGCAGTGCCTCTGTTGCCCCGGGACATCTGAACACTGAAGCTTTCTTT
TRBJ2-3 | TRBV6-1 | TRBD2 | NA | CASGIAGGPDTQYF | TGTGCCAGCGGGATAGCGGGAGGGCCGGATACGCAGTATTTT
TRBJ2-7 | TRBV12-3/TRBV12-4 | TRBD2 | few | CASSPLAGAREQYF | TGTGCCAGCAGCCCTCTAGCGGGAGCACGCGAGCAGTACTTC
TRBJ2-5 | TRBV6-1 | TRBD1 | few | CASSEGTGHRETQYF | TGTGCCAGCAGTGAAGGGACAGGGCATCGGGAGACCCAGTACTTC
TRBJ1-3 | TRBV6-5 | NA | NA | CDSSYSTVTGHTISF | TGTGACAGCAGTTACTCGACTGTCACCGGACACACCATATCTTTT
TRBJ2-3 | TRBV7-2 | TRBD2 | few | CASSGRDTQYF | TGTGCCAGTAGCGGGAGAGATACGCAGTATTTT
TRBJ2-2 | TRBV12-3/TRBV12-4 | NA | NA | CASTFSREGAGELFF | TGTGCCAGCACCTTTTCCAGGGAAGGGGCCGGGGAGCTGTTTTTT
TRBJ1-2 | TRBV27 | TRBD1 | few | CASSLGTGGSGYTF | TGTGCCAGCAGTTTAGGGACAGGGGGCAGTGGCTACACCTTC
TRBJ2-5 | TRBV5-1 | NA | NA | CASSLQETQYF | TGCGCCAGCAGCTTACAAGAGACCCAGTACTTC
TRBJ2-7 | TRBV19 | TRBD1 | NA | CASSISTGEVEQYF | TGTGCCAGTAGTATTTCGACAGGGGAAGTCGAGCAGTACTTC
TRBJ2-5 | TRBV6-2/TRBV6-3 | NA | few | CASRLTGGQETQYF | TGTGCCAGCAGATTGACAGGTGGACAAGAGACCCAGTACTTC
TRBJ1-2 | TRBV5-4 | NA | NA | CASSLAARVGGYTF | TGTGCCAGCAGCTTGGCCGCCAGGGTGGGTGGCTACACCTTC
TRBJ2-7 | TRBV6-2/TRBV6-3 | NA | NA | CASSYGVGVYEQYF | TGTGCCAGCAGTTATGGGGTAGGGGTCTACGAGCAGTACTTC
TRBJ2-2 | TRBV6-5 | NA | NA | CASSSAGNTGELFF | TGTGCCAGCAGTTCGGCGGGGAACACCGGGGAGCTGTTTTTT
TRBJ2-1 | TRBV9 | NA | medium-sized | CASSVDITVYNEQFF | TGTGCCAGCAGCGTAGATATTACAGTTTACAATGAGCAGTTCTTC
TRBJ1-1 | TRBV11-3 | NA | few | CASSLAGGAAEAFF | TGTGCCAGCAGCTTAGCGGGGGGCGCGGCTGAAGCTTTCTTT
TRBJ1-2 | TRBV12-3/TRBV12-4 | NA | NA | CASSVNYGYTF | TGTGCCAGCAGTGTTAACTATGGCTACACCTTC
TRBJ2-3 | TRBV6-2/TRBV6-3 | NA | few | CASSDQSTDTQYF | TGTGCCAGCAGTGACCAAAGCACAGATACGCAGTATTTT